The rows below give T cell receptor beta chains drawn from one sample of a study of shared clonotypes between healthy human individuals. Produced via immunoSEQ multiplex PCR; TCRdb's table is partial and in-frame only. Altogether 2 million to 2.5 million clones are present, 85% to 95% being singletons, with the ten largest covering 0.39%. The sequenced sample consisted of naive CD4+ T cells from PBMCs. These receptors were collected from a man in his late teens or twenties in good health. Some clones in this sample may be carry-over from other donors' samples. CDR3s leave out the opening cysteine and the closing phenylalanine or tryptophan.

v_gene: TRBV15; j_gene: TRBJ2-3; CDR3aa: ATSRGTSGTLRADTQY
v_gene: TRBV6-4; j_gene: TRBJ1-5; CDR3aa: ATKRQVNQPQH
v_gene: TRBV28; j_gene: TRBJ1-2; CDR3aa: ASSLSLRDYYGYT
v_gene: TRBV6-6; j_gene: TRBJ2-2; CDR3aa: ASSRLAVNTGELF
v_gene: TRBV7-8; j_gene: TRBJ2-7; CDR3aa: ASSSGLAGAEQY
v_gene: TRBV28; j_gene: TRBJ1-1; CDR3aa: ASSELPGQNTEAF
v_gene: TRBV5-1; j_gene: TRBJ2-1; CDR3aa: ASSRLGLDEQF
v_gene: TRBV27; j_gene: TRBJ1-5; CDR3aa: ASSFGRANQPQH
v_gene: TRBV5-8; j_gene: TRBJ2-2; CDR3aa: ASSSTGTGMTGELF
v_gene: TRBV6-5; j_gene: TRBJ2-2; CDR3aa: ASSYSGTGELF
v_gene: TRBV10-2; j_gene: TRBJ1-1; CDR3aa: ASSDAVILGTEAF
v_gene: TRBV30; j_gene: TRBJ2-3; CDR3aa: AWRFWTDSTDTQY
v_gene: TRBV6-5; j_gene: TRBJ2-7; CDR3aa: ASKLTSGRAYEQY
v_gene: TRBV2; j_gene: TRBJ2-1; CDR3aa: ASSASGAYNEQF
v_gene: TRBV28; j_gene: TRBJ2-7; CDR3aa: ASSSPQSWASGINSSPYEQY
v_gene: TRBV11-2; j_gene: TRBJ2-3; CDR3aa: ASSLNRETDTQY
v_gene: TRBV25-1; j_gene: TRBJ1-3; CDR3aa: ASSEGAGRSSGNTIY
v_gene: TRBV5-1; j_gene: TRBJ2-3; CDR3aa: ASSSEGRTDTQY
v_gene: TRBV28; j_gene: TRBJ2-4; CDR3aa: ASGGGDRVDIQY
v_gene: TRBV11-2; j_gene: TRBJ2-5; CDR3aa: ASSGRPGQKQETQY
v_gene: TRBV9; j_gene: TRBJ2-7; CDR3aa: ASSVATGTGFYEQY
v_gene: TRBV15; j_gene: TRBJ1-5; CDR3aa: ATSRPTSDQPQH
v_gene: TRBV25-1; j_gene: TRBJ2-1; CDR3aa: ASSDRRTGEYNEQF
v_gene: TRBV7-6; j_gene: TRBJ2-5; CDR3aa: ASSLGPSGGGQETQY
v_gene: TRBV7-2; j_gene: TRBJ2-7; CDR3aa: ASSYFPSGSQEQY